This TCR beta chain is drawn from a study of T cells in Graves' hyperthyroidism and ophthalmopathy. Study-wide background: At initial diagnosis, before any treatment had begun, peripheral blood was obtained.

Newly diagnosed hyperthyroidism, duration under 2 months, in patients aged 18 to 65. Many counts were recorded for this clonotype. Deletions cut 2 bases from V and 0 bases from J, with 7 bases between. Germline V CDR1 and CDR2: SGHRS, YFSETQ. The CDR3 consists of 14 residues. Amplification yielded TCR beta CDR3 regions, with RNA transcripts as the source. In the first-round RT-PCR of the TCR CDR3, the HTBI primer set was used. TCRdb re-analysed the multiplex PCR reads in MiXCR, keeping a single row per CDR3 protein. The table shows hundreds of thousands of distinct CDR3 sequences, with over 15% occurring only once.

The TCR originated in a woman aged 50 to 65 with Graves' hyperthyroidism that later progressed to Graves' ophthalmopathy. The chain has TRBV5-1 and TRBJ2-3; D might be TRBD1 or TRBD2, each matching 5 bases. Sequences were obtained from blood. DNA of the CDR3: TGCGCCAGCAGCTTCCGGGACAGCACAGATACGCAGTATTTT. It yields the protein CASSFRDSTDTQYF.